Here is one T cell receptor beta chain with its context. Its antigen is undetermined. The time point is: after neoadjuvant nivolumab, at surgical resection. These oral cavity squamous cell carcinomas were HPV-negative and locally advanced. The CDR3 is 15 residues long. V lost 5 bases and J 3 bases, leaving 14 bases between the germline ends. The germline V gene has CDR1 SNHLY and CDR2 FYNNEI. The data derive from a study of neoadjuvant anti-PD-1 for oral cavity cancer. Study details: Patients mostly received three to four biweekly nivolumab doses at 3 mg/kg before surgery. Patients without progression got a fourth dose around day 43.

Findings and limits, study-wide: Each response group had just a few patients in TCR analyses.

Sequencing was performed with immunoSEQ multiplex PCR; in TCRdb, only in-frame clones are kept and a portion is missing. The repertoire holds some 10,000 clones, with around 62% as singletons. The material was tumor tissue, obtained after nivolumab (anti-PD-1) treatment. The source is a person aged 35-79 years with oral cavity squamous cell carcinoma. V and J are TRBV2 and TRBJ1-5; D is possibly TRBD1 (6 bases). The chain's CDR3 is CASSFGGGPNQPQHF. CDR3 DNA sequence: TGTGCCAGCAGTTTTGGGGGGGGCCCCAATCAGCCCCAGCATTTT.